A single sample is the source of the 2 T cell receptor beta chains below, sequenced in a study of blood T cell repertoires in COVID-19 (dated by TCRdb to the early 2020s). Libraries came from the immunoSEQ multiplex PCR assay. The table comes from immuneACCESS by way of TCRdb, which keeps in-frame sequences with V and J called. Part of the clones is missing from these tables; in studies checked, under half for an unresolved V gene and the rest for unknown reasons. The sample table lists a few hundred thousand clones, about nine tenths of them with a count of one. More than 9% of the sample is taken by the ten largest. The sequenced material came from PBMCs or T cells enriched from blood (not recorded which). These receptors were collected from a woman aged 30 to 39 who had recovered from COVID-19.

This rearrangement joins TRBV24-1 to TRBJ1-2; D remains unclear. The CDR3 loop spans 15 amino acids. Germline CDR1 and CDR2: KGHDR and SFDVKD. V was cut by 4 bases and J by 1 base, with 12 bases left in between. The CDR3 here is CATSDPRLDNYGYTF. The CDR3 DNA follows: TGTGCCACCAGTGACCCTCGACTGGATAACTATGGCTACACCTTC.

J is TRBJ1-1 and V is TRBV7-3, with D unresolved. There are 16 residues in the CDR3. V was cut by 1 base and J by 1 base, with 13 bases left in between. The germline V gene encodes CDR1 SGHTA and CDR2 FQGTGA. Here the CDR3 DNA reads TGTGCCAGCAGCTTAATCAGCGGGGTCCAGAACACTGAAGCTTTCTTT. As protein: CASSLISGVQNTEAFF.